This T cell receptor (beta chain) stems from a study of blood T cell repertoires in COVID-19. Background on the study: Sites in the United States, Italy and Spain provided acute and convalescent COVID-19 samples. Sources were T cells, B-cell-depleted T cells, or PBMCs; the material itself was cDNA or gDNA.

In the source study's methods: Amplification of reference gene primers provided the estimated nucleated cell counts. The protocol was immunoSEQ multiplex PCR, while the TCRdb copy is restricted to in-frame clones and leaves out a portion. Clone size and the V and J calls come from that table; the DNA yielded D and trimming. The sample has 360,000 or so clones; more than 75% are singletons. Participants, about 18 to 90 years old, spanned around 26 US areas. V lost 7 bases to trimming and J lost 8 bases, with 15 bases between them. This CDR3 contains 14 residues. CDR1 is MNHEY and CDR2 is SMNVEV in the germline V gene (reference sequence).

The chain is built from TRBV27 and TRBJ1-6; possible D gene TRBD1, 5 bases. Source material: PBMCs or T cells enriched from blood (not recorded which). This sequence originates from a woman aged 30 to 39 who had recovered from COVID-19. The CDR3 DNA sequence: TGTGCCAGCACCTCGACAGTCCTTTATTCACCCCTCCACTTT. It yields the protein CASTSTVLYSPLHF.